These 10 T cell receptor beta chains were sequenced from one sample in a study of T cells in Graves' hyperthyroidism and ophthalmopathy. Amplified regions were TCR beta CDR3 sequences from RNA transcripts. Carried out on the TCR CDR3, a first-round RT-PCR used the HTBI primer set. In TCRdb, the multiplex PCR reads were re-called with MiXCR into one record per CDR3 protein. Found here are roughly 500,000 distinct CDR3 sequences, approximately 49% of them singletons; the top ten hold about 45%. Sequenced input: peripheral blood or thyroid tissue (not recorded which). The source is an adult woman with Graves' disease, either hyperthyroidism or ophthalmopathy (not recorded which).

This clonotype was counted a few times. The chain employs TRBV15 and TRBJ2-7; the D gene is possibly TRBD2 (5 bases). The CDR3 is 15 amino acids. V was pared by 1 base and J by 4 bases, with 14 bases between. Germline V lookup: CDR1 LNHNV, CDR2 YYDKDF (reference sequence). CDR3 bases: TGTGCCACCAGCAGAGGCTATTACGGGGAGTACGAGCAGTACTTC. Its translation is CATSRGYYGEYEQYF. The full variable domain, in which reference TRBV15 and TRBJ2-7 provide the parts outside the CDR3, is DAMVIQNPRYQVTQFGKPVTLSCSQTLNHNVMYWYQQKSSQAPKLLFHYYDKDFNNEADTPDNFQSRRPNTSFCFLDIRSPGLGDTAMYLCATSRGYYGEYEQYFGPGTRLTVT.

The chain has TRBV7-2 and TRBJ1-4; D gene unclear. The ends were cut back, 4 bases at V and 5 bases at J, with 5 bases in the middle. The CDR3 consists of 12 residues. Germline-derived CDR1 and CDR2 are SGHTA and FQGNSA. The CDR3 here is CASSSLNEKLFF. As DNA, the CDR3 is TGTGCCAGCAGCTCCCTAAATGAAAAACTGTTTTTT.

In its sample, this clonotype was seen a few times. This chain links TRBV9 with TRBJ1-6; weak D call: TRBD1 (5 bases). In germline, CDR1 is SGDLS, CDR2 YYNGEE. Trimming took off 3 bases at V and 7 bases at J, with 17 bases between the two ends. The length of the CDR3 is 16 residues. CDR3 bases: TGTGCCAGCAGCGCAACGCCCGGGACGCCAAATTCACCCCTCCACTTT. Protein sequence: CASSATPGTPNSPLHF.

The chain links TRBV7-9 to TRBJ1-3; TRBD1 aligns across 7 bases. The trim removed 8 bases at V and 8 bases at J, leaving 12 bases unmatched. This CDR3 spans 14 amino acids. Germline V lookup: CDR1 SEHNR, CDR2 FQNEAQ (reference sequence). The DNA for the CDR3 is TGTGCCAGCGCCGACAGGGAGACCCGGGACACCATATATTTT. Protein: CASADRETRDTIYF.

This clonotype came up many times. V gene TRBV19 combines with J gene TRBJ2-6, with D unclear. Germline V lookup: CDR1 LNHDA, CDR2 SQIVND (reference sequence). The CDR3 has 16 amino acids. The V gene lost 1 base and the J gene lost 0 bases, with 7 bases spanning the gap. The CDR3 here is CASSIADGSGANVLTF. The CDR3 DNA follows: TGTGCCAGTAGTATAGCGGACGGCTCTGGGGCCAACGTCCTGACTTTC.

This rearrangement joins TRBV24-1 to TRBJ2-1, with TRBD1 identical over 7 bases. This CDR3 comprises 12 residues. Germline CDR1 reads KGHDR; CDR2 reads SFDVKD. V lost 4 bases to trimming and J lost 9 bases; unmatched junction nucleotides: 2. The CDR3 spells CATSEPGGEQFF. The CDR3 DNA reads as TGTGCCACCAGTGAGCCAGGGGGTGAGCAGTTCTTC.

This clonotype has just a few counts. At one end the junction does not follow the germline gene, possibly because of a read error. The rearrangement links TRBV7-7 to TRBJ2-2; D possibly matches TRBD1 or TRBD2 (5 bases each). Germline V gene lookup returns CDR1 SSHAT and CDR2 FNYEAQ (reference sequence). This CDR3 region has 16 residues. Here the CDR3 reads CASSLGVGRHTGELFF. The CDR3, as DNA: TGTGCTAGCAGCTTGGGGGTTGGGCGCCACACCGGGGAGCTGTTTTTT.

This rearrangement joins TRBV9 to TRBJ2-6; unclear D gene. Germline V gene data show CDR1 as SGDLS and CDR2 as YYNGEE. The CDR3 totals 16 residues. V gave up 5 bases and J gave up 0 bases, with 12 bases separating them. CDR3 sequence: CASSPGPPSGANVLTF. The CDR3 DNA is TGTGCCAGCAGTCCCGGGCCTCCCTCTGGGGCCAACGTCCTGACTTTC.

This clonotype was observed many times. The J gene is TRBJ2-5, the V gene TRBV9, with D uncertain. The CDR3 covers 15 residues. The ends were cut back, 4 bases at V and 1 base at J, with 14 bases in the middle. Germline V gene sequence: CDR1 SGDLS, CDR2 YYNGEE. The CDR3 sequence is CASSPRPDSQETQYF. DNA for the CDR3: TGTGCCAGCAGCCCGCGGCCGGATAGCCAAGAGACCCAGTACTTC. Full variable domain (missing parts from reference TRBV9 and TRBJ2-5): DSGVTQTPKHLITATGQRVTLRCSPRSGDLSVYWYQQSLDQGLQFLIQYYNGEERAKGNILERFSAQQFPDLHSELNLSSLELGDSALYFCASSPRPDSQETQYFGPGTRLLVL.

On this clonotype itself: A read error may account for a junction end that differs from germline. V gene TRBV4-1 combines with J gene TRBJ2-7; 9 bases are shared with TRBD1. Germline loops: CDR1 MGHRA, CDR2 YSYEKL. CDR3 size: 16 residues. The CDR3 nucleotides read TGTGCCAGCAGTCAAACCGGGACAGGGAATTGGTACGAGCAGTACTTC. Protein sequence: CASSQTGTGNWYEQYF.